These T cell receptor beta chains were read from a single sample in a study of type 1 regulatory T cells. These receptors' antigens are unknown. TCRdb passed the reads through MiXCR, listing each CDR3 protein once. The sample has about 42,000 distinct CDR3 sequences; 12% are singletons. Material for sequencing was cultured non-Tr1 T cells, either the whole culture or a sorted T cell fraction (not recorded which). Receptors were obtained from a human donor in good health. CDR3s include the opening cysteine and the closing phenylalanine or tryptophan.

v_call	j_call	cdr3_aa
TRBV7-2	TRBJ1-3	CASSPQGSSGNTIYF
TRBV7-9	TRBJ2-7	CASSPVGVASEQYF
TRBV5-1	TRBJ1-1	CAGSLDKYTEAFF
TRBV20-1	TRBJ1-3	CSARDGKNSGNTIYF
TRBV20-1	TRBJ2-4	CSASDSTKNIQYF
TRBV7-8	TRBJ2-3	CASSTRAGGTDTQYF
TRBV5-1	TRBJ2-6	CASSQGPRTSGANVLTF
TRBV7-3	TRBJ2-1	CVSSLRAYNEQFF
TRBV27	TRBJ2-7	CASSSPARQGVHEQYF
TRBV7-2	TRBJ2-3	CASSSPLTDTQYF
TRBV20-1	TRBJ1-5	CSARPYRVDQPQHF
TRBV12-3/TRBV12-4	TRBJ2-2	CASRPPYWGLAGELFF
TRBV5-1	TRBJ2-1	CASSPTSGSSVAREQFF
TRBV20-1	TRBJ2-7	CSARGTVYEQYF
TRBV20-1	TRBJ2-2	CSASPGLAGGQGGELFF
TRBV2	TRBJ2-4	CASSAPRAGLNIQYF
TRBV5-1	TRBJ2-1	CASSLTSGPYNEQFF
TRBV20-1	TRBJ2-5	CSASGRTETQYF
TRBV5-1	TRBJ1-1	CASSLDAGMNTEAFF
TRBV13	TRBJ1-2	CASSLGRRNGYTF
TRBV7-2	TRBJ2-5	CASRDRTTGETQYF
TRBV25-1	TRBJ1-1	CASRTNTEAFF
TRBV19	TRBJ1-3	CASSSRPSTIYF
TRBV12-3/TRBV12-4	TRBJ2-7	CASSSTYEQYF